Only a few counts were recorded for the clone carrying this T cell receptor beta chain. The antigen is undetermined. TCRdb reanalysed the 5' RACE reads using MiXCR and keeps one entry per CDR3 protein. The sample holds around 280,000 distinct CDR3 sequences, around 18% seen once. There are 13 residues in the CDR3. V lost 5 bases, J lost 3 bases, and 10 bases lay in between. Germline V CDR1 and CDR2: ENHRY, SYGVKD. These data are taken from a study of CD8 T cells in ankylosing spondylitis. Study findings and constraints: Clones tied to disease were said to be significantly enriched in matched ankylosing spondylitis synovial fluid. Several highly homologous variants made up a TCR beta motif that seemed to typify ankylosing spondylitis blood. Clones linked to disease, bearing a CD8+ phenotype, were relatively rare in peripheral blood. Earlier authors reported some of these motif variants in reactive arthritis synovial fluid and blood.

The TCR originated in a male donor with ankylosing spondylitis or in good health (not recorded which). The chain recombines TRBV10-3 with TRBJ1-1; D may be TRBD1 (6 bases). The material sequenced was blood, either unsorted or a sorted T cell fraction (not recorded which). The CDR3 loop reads CAISRDTYTEAFF. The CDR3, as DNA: TGTGCCATCAGTAGGGACACCTACACTGAAGCTTTCTTT.